Presented here are 18 T cell receptor beta chains from one specimen sequenced in a study of cytomegalovirus exposure and HLA in healthy donors. The PCR used 60 Vbeta and 13 Jbeta primers. Produced via immunoSEQ multiplex PCR; TCRdb's table is partial and in-frame only. In all, the sample yields tens of thousands of clones. Sequenced sample: PBMCs. These receptors all stem from a woman in her sixties or seventies in good health and CMV-seronegative.

The V call is TRBV7-8, the J call TRBJ1-2; TRBD1 matches 7 bases. The germline V gene encodes CDR1 SGHVS and CDR2 FQNEAQ. The CDR3 consists of 13 residues. After removal of 5 bases from V and 8 bases from J, the junction contained 8 bases not matched to a gene. The chain's CDR3 is CASSGRGTEGYTF. CDR3 coding DNA: TGTGCCAGCAGCGGCAGGGGGACGGAGGGCTACACCTTC.

V and J are TRBV28 and TRBJ2-7, with a weak D call TRBD1 (6 bases). This CDR3 is built from 14 residues. CDR1 and CDR2 (germline): MDHEN, SYDVKM. The ends were cut back, 6 bases at V and 3 bases at J, with 15 bases in the middle. CDR3 sequence reads: CASRDQVTGYEQYF. CDR3 in DNA: TGTGCCAGCAGGGACCAGGTGACAGGCTACGAGCAGTACTTC.

This sequence joins TRBV7-9 and TRBJ2-5, with D unclear. Trimming stripped 2 bases from V and 5 bases from J, with 9 bases between. CDR3 size: 13 residues. Germline V gives CDR1 SEHNR, CDR2 FQNEAQ (reference sequence). The CDR3 protein is CASSLLVHETQYF. CDR3 nucleotides: TGTGCCAGCAGCTTACTAGTCCATGAGACCCAGTACTTC.

The chain recombines TRBV27 with TRBJ1-5, with TRBD1 matching 8 bases. The CDR3 runs 14 residues. The germline CDR1 and CDR2 sequences are MNHEY and SMNVEV (reference sequence). With V trimmed by 6 bases and J by 7 bases, 8 bases remained unmatched. In DNA form, the CDR3 reads TGTGCCAGCAGCCTGGACAGGGCCTACCAGCCCCAGCATTTT. Protein sequence: CASSLDRAYQPQHF.

The rearrangement uses TRBV7-2 and TRBJ2-2; D unresolved. Trimming shortened V by 5 bases and J by 2 bases, and 12 bases separated the two germline ends. The germline CDR1 and CDR2 sequences are SGHTA and FQGNSA. The CDR3 covers 15 residues. The CDR3 is CASSRPQSNTGELFF. CDR3 DNA sequence: TGTGCCAGCAGCCGCCCCCAGTCCAACACCGGGGAGCTGTTTTTT.

The CDR3 DNA sequence: TGTGCCAGCAGCCCCTCGGGGGACAGGCGGGAAGGCTACACCTTC. Amino acid sequence: CASSPSGDRREGYTF. The rearrangement links TRBV9 to TRBJ1-2; TRBD1 matches at 8 bases. Germline CDR1 reads SGDLS; CDR2 reads YYNGEE. The CDR3 length is 15 residues. The junction had 13 bases not matched to a gene; V was cut back by 4 bases and J by 8 bases.

The chain employs TRBV5-1 and TRBJ2-7, with 7 bases identical to TRBD1. With V trimmed by 7 bases and J by 1 base, 14 bases remained unmatched. Germline CDR1 is SGHRS and CDR2 is YFSETQ. The CDR3 is made up of 16 amino acids. CDR3 DNA: TGCGCCAGCCGACGGTCCTCGGACAGGACATCCTACGAGCAGTACTTC. Translating gives CASRRSSDRTSYEQYF.

This chain connects TRBV6-1 to TRBJ2-7, with a weak D call TRBD1 (6 bases). In germline, CDR1 is MNHNS, CDR2 SASEGT. Trimming left V 0 bases short and J 2 bases short, with 8 bases between. There are 14 residues in the CDR3. The CDR3 DNA is TGTGCCAGCAGTGAAGCGCAGGGGACCTACGAGCAGTACTTC. It translates to CASSEAQGTYEQYF.

The V call is TRBV27, the J call TRBJ2-2; TRBD1 aligns across 8 bases. Germline V gives CDR1 MNHEY, CDR2 SMNVEV (reference sequence). Trimming took 2 bases from V and 5 from J; bases not matched to a gene: 13. CDR3 length equals 18 residues. CDR3 DNA: TGTGCCAGCAGTTTAAATCAGGGGGCGTTTTCGTATACCGGGGAGCTGTTTTTT. It encodes CASSLNQGAFSYTGELFF.

The V and J genes are TRBV7-9 and TRBJ1-1; tentatively, D is TRBD1 (6 bases). V was clipped by 2 bases and J by 0 bases, with 13 bases between them. This CDR3 has 16 residues. The germline gives CDR1 SEHNR, CDR2 FQNEAQ (reference sequence). The CDR3 bases are TGTGCCAGCAGCTTACGCGGGGGCGGTCTGAACACTGAAGCTTTCTTT. It translates to CASSLRGGGLNTEAFF.

The chain has TRBV28 and TRBJ2-5, with 7 bases that match TRBD2. This CDR3 has 14 amino acids. The trim removed 6 bases at V and 5 bases at J, leaving 9 bases unmatched. CDR1 and CDR2 from the germline V gene are MDHEN and SYDVKM. Here the CDR3 reads CASSVPQGGETQYF. The CDR3 DNA sequence: TGTGCCAGCAGCGTGCCCCAGGGAGGGGAGACCCAGTACTTC.

The V and J genes are TRBV21-1 and TRBJ1-4. TRBV21-1 is given as a pseudogene. This CDR3 spans 18 amino acids. The CDR3 sequence: CASSTSRDSTPGDEKLFF. In DNA, the CDR3 is TGTGCCAGCAGCACCTCCCGGGACTCGACGCCCGGGGATGAAAAACTGTTTTTT.

This chain uses TRBV7-9 with TRBJ2-2; D is uncertain. The CDR3 covers 15 residues. V lost 4 bases and J 5 bases, leaving 14 bases between the germline ends. Germline V lookup: CDR1 SEHNR, CDR2 FQNEAQ (reference sequence). The CDR3 DNA reads as TGTGCCAGCAGCTCTGAGCCCTCGAGGACCGGGGAGCTGTTTTTT. Its protein product is CASSSEPSRTGELFF. The complete variable domain, with remaining parts taken from reference TRBV7-9 and TRBJ2-2, reads DTGVSQNPRHKITKRGQNVTFRCDPISEHNRLYWYRQTLGQGPEFLTYFQNEAQLEKSRLLSDRFSAERPKGSFSTLEIQRTEQGDSAMYLCASSSEPSRTGELFFGEGSRLTVL.

CDR3: CASSWEGSNQPQHF. CDR3 DNA: TGTGCCAGCAGTTGGGAGGGAAGCAATCAGCCCCAGCATTTT. This chain connects TRBV28 to TRBJ1-5, with D uncertain. The CDR3 contains 14 residues. Germline values: CDR1 MDHEN, CDR2 SYDVKM. Deletions cut 4 bases from V and 1 base from J, with 8 bases between.

The CDR3 sequence is CASSQDPSGSRNNEQFF. CDR3 sequence (DNA): TGTGCCAGCAGCCAAGACCCTAGCGGGAGTCGGAACAATGAGCAGTTCTTC. This rearrangement joins TRBV4-2 to TRBJ2-1; 10 nucleotides align to TRBD2. Germline V gene sequence: CDR1 LGHNA, CDR2 YNFKEQ. The V gene end was trimmed by 0 bases and the J gene end by 5 bases; junction bases not matched to a gene: 7. The CDR3 contains 17 residues.

This CDR3 reads CASSLGGLYQPQHF. The CDR3 DNA is TGTGCCAGCAGCTTAGGTGGACTTTATCAGCCCCAGCATTTT. The chain combines TRBV7-9 with TRBJ1-5, with D hard to call. This CDR3 is 14 amino acids long. V shed 1 base and J shed 5 bases, with 9 bases lying between them. Germline values: CDR1 SEHNR, CDR2 FQNEAQ (reference sequence).

V usage is TRBV7-8 and J usage is TRBJ2-2; D gene unclear. This CDR3 is built from 14 residues. Germline V lookup: CDR1 SGHVS, CDR2 FQNEAQ. V lost 1 base to trimming and J lost 4 bases, with 7 bases between them. CDR3 coding DNA: TGTGCCAGCAGCTTAGGCTATGGCACCGGGGAGCTGTTTTTT. Protein sequence: CASSLGYGTGELFF.

The chain carries TRBV6-6 and TRBJ2-5; D perhaps matches TRBD1 (6 bases). TRBJ2-7 matches the DNA end more closely, so the J call is doubtful. Germline CDR1 reads MNHNY; CDR2 reads SVGAGI (reference sequence). The CDR3 is 15 amino acids. The CDR3 sequence: CASRSRDTVSYEQYF. CDR3 DNA: TGTGCCAGCAGAAGCCGGGACACTGTCTCCTACGAGCAGTACTTC.